Presented here are 15 T cell receptor beta chains from one specimen sequenced in a study of shared clonotypes between healthy human individuals (dated by TCRdb to the early 2020s). The library was built by means of the immunoSEQ multiplex PCR assay. This is the immuneACCESS table as TCRdb keeps it, with only in-frame sequences that have V and J called. A part of the clones is gone; compared with another copy, unresolved V genes explain less than half, and the rest is unexplained. The sample records under 2,500,000 clones, approximately 95% of which are singletons. The ten largest clonotypes hold more than 0.1% of the sample. The sequenced sample consisted of naive CD4+ T cells sorted from blood. This specimen's cell subset or site label, per the study, means: CD45RA+ positively selected. These receptor sequences come from a man aged 18 to 30 in good health.

This clone was observed once. The rearrangement links TRBV14 to TRBJ2-7, with a tentative D call TRBD2 (5 bases). The CDR3 loop spans 14 amino acids. Deletions cut 1 base from V and 5 bases from J, with 12 bases between. Germline CDR1 and CDR2: SGHDN and FVKESK. CDR3 DNA sequence: TGTGCCAGCAGCCAAGCGGGAACTGCCCACGAGCAGTACTTC. Its translation: CASSQAGTAHEQYF.

The chain combines TRBV5-6 with TRBJ2-7; D is undetermined. Germline V gene sequence: CDR1 SGHDT, CDR2 YYEEEE. The CDR3 sequence is 16 residues long. V lost 0 bases and J lost 2, with 15 bases in between. The CDR3 DNA is TGTGCCAGCAGCTTGGGATTTGCGTTACAGACCTACGAGCAGTACTTC. Translation: CASSLGFALQTYEQYF.

The chain employs TRBV6-1 and TRBJ2-3; the D is unclear. V was cut by 8 bases and J by 4 bases, with 16 bases left in between. The CDR3 runs 14 residues. CDR1 is MNHNS, CDR2 SASEGT, per germline. The CDR3 sequence: CASRRDGGADTQYF. The CDR3 DNA sequence: TGTGCCAGCCGTAGAGACGGTGGGGCAGATACGCAGTATTTT.

This chain uses TRBV30 with TRBJ1-4, with D possibly matching TRBD1 (5 bases). The germline V gene has CDR1 GTSNPN and CDR2 SVGIG (reference sequence). The CDR3 sequence is 13 residues long. Trimming shortened V by 8 bases and J by 0 bases, and 10 bases separated the two germline ends. The CDR3: CALKTATNEKLFF. In DNA, the CDR3 is TGTGCCCTAAAGACAGCAACTAATGAAAAACTGTTTTTT.

V and J are TRBV6-5 and TRBJ1-6, with 8 bases fitting TRBD1. V trimming: 3 bases; J trimming: 6 bases; junction bases outside the gene matches: 4. The CDR3 contains 15 residues. Germline V lookup: CDR1 MNHEY, CDR2 SVGAGI. CDR3 bases: TGTGCCAGCAGTTATCAGGGGGCGGCTAATTCACCCCTCCACTTT. Amino acid sequence: CASSYQGAANSPLHF.

The chain carries TRBV11-2 and TRBJ1-3, with 7 nucleotides matching TRBD1. Germline values: CDR1 SGHAT, CDR2 FQNNGV. CDR3 length: 14 amino acids. Losses at the gene ends were 5 bases for V and 4 bases for J; bases not matched to a gene: 5. CDR3 nucleotide sequence: TGTGCCAGCAGCACTGACAGGGCCGGAAACACCATATATTTT. Amino acid sequence: CASSTDRAGNTIYF.

The V call is TRBV28, the J call TRBJ1-1; D remains unclear. CDR3 size: 16 residues. Trimming shortened V by 7 bases and J by 6 bases, and 24 bases separated the two germline ends. Germline values: CDR1 MDHEN, CDR2 SYDVKM. CDR3 protein: CASNKNLGMRVAEAFF. The CDR3 DNA follows: TGTGCCAGCAACAAGAACTTGGGGATGAGGGTCGCTGAAGCTTTCTTT.

In DNA, the CDR3 is TGTGCCAGCAGCTTAAGAGTAGGGTTCGCCTACGAGCAGTACTTC. Its protein is CASSLRVGFAYEQYF. The rearrangement uses TRBV11-2 and TRBJ2-7, with D unclear. The V gene's germline CDR1 is SGHAT and CDR2 FQNNGV. This CDR3 spans 15 amino acids. The V end lost 2 bases, the J end lost 2 bases, and 13 bases lay between the germline ends.

Worth noting for this clone: The same CDR3 arises from other DNA sequences in this sample as well. V gene TRBV10-1 combines with J gene TRBJ1-6; D uncertain. Germline lookup yields CDR1 WNHNN and CDR2 SYGVQD (reference sequence). The V gene lost 2 bases and the J gene lost 7 bases, with 6 bases spanning the gap. The CDR3 covers 13 residues. This CDR3 reads CASSEAGNSPLHF. CDR3 bases: TGCGCCAGCAGTGAGGCCGGCAATTCACCCCTCCACTTT.

The chain carries TRBV6-5 and TRBJ1-2; no definite D call. The CDR3 runs to 14 residues. V was shortened by 0 bases and J by 2 bases, with 7 bases between the two germline ends. Per the germline V gene, CDR1 is MNHEY and CDR2 is SVGAGI. The CDR3: CASSYSALNYGYTF. Written as DNA, the CDR3 is TGTGCCAGCAGTTACTCGGCCCTAAACTATGGCTACACCTTC.

In DNA form, the CDR3 reads TGTGCCAGCAGCCCAGACCGGAGCACCACAGATACGCAGTATTTT. This sequence encodes CASSPDRSTTDTQYF. The rearrangement links TRBV7-2 to TRBJ2-3; D remains ambiguous. The V end was cut by 5 bases, the J end by 2 bases, with 14 bases between. Germline-derived CDR1 and CDR2 are SGHTA and FQGNSA. This CDR3 region has 15 residues. Filled out from reference TRBV7-2 and TRBJ2-3, the complete variable domain reads GAGVSQSPSNKVTEKGKDVELRCDPISGHTALYWYRQSLGQGLEFLIYFQGNSAPDKSGLPSDRFSAERTGGSVSTLTIQRTQQEDSAVYLCASSPDRSTTDTQYFGPGTRLTVL.

V and J are TRBV30 and TRBJ2-3; a weak D match, TRBD1 (5 bases). The CDR3 is 14 amino acids. The V and J ends lost 2 bases and 2 bases respectively, with 11 bases between them. Germline-derived CDR1 and CDR2 are GTSNPN and SVGIG (reference sequence). The CDR3 DNA reads as TGTGCCTGGAGTTCTGGCAGGGCCACAGATACGCAGTATTTT. Protein: CAWSSGRATDTQYF.

The rearrangement links TRBV11-2 to TRBJ1-5, with TRBD1 as a possible D gene (6 bases). This CDR3 comprises 15 residues. Germline V gene sequence: CDR1 SGHAT, CDR2 FQNNGV. Trimming pared 4 bases from V and 2 bases from J, leaving 12 bases between. CDR3 in DNA: TGTGCCAGCAGCTCGGGGGCGAGTGGCAATCAGCCCCAGCATTTT. Translated, it gives CASSSGASGNQPQHF.

The rearrangement links TRBV9 to TRBJ1-2, with D maybe TRBD1 (5 bases). Trimming pared 4 bases from V and 5 bases from J, leaving 15 bases between. CDR1 SGDLS and CDR2 YYNGEE come from the germline V gene. The CDR3 spans 14 residues. The CDR3, as DNA: TGTGCCAGCAGCCGGACCCAGGGTGGGTATGGCTACACCTTC. Translating gives CASSRTQGGYGYTF.

The chain uses TRBV12-2 and TRBJ2-7; TRBD1, the table's D call, was not compared with the DNA. TRBV12-2 is an annotated pseudogene. This CDR3 comprises 15 residues. The CDR3 here is CASRLATGEPYEQYF. CDR3 DNA sequence: TGTGCAAGTCGCCTCGCGACAGGGGAACCCTACGAGCAGTACTTC.